This TCR beta chain originates from a study of regulatory T cells in long-lasting Graves disease. To make TCR beta libraries, researchers used iRepertoire HTBI primers and Arm-PCR of CDR3 regions. TCRdb re-called the multiplex PCR reads through MiXCR, storing one row per CDR3 protein. Of 500,000 to 700,000 distinct CDR3 sequences in the sample, about 30% were seen once. V was pared by 3 bases and J by 9 bases, with 16 bases of the junction left unmatched. The CDR3 spans 19 residues. As to time point: persistent/refractory GD, antithyroid drugs over 5 years with positive TRAb. Researchers made the TCR library from RNA that was extracted from PBMCs. In this sample, this clonotype turned up once.

This clonotype was sampled from a female donor with Graves disease. The chain links TRBV12-3 or TRBV12-4 to TRBJ2-1, with TRBD2 matching over 14 bases. The specimen comprised peripheral blood mononuclear cells (PBMCs), sampled when the disease was refractory, from a patient treated with antithyroid drugs. CDR3 residues: CASSFRPPQETSGRGEQFF. In nucleotides, the CDR3 is TGTGCCAGCAGTTTTCGTCCGCCGCAGGAGACTAGCGGGAGGGGTGAGCAGTTCTTC.